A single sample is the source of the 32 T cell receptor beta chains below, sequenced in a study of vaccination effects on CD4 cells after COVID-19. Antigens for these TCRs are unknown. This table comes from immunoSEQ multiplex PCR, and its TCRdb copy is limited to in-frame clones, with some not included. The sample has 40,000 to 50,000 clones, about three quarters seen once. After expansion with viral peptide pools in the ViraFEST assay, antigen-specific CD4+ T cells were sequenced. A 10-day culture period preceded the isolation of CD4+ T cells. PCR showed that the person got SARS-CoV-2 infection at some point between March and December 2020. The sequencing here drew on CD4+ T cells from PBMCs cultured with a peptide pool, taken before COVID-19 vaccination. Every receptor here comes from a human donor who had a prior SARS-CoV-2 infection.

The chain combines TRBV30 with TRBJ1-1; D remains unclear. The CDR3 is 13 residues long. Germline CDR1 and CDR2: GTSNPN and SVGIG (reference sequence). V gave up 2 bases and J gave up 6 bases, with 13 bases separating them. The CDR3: CAWSSNHLAEAFF. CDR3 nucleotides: TGTGCCTGGAGTTCAAACCATTTGGCTGAAGCTTTCTTT.

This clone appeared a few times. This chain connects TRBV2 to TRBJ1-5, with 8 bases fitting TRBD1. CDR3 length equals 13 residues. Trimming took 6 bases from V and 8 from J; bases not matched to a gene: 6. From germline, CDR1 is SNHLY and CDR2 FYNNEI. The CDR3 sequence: CASRRQGSEPQHF. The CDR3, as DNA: TGTGCCAGCAGAAGACAGGGGTCGGAGCCCCAGCATTTT.

In DNA form, the CDR3 reads TGTGCCAGCTCACCCGGGGATGGCCAGCCCCAGCATTTT. Residues: CASSPGDGQPQHF. This chain uses TRBV18 with TRBJ1-5, with D unclear. Deletions cut 3 bases from V and 7 bases from J, with 10 bases between. Germline values: CDR1 KGHSH, CDR2 LQKENI. This CDR3 comprises 13 residues.

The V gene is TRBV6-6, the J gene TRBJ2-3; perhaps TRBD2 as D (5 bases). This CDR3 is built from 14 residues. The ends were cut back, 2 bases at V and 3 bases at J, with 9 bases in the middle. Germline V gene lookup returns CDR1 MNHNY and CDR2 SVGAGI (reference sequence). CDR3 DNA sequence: TGTGCCAGCAGTTACGGGAGTGAGACAGATACGCAGTATTTT. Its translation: CASSYGSETDTQYF.

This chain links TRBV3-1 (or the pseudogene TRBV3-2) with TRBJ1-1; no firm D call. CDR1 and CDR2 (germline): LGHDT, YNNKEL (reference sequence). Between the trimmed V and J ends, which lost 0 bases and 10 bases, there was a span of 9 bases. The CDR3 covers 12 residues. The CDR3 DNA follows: TGTGCCAGCAGCCAAGAGGGATATGGAGCTTTCTTT. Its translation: CASSQEGYGAFF.

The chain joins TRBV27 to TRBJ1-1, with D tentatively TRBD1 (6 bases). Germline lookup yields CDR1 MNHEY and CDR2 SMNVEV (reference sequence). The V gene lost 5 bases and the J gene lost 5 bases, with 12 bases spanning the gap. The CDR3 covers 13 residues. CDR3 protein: CASSTYRETEAFF. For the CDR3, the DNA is TGTGCCAGCAGTACGTACAGGGAGACTGAAGCTTTCTTT.

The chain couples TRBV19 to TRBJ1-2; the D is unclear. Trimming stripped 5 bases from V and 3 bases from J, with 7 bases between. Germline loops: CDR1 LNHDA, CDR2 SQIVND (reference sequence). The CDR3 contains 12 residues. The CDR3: CASSRRDYGYTF. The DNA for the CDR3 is TGTGCCAGTAGTCGGCGGGACTATGGCTACACCTTC.

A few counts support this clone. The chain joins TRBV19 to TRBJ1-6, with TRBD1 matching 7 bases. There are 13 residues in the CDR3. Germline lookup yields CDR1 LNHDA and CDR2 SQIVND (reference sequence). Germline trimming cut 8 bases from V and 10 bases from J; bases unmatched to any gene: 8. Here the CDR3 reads CASGDRVSSPLHF. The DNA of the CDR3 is TGTGCCAGTGGAGACAGGGTAAGCTCACCCCTCCACTTT.

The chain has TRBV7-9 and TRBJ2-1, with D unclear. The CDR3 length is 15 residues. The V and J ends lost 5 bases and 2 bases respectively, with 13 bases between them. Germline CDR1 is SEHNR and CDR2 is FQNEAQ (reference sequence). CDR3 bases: TGTGCCAGCAGCCATGCTAGAACAACCTACAATGAGCAGTTCTTC. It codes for CASSHARTTYNEQFF.

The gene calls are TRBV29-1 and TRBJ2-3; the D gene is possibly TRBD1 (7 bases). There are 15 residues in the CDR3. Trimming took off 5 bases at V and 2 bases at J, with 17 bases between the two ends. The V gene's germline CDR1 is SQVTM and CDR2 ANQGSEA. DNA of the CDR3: TGCAGCGTTCGGGGGTCAGGGGGTTTCACAGATACGCAGTATTTT. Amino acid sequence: CSVRGSGGFTDTQYF.

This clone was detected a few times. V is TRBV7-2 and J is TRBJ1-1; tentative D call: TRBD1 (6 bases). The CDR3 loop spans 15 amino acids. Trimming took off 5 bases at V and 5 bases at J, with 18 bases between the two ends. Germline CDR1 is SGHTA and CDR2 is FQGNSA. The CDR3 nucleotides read TGTGCCAGCAGCCCACAAATGCCAGGGGAGACTGAAGCTTTCTTT. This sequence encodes CASSPQMPGETEAFF.

This CDR3 is CASSPRGGRGEKLFF. CDR3 nucleotide sequence: TGTGCCAGCAGCCCCCGAGGGGGGAGGGGTGAAAAACTGTTTTTT. The chain joins TRBV7-8 to TRBJ1-4; TRBD1 is a possible D gene (6 bases). The CDR3 runs to 15 residues. The ends were cut back, 5 bases at V and 7 bases at J, with 17 bases in the middle. Germline V gene data show CDR1 as SGHVS and CDR2 as FQNEAQ. Complete variable domain (other parts from reference TRBV7-8 and TRBJ1-4): GAGVSQSPRYKVAKRGQDVALRCDPISGHVSLFWYQQALGQGPEFLTYFQNEAQLDKSGLPSDRFFAERPEGSVSTLKIQRTQQEDSAVYLCASSPRGGRGEKLFFGSGTQLSVL.

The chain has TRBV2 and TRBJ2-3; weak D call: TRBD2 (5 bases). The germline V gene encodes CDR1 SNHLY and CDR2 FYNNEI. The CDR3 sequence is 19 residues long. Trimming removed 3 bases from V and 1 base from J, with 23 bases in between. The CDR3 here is CASSDPGGLFGIGTDTQYF. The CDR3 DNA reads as TGTGCCAGCAGTGATCCAGGTGGATTATTCGGGATCGGCACAGATACGCAGTATTTT.

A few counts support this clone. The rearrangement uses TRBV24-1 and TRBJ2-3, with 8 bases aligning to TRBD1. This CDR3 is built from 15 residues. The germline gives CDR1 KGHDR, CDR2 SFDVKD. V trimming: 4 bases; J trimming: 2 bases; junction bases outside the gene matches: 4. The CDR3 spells CATSDGQGFTDTQYF. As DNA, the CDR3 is TGTGCCACCAGTGACGGACAGGGATTCACAGATACGCAGTATTTT.

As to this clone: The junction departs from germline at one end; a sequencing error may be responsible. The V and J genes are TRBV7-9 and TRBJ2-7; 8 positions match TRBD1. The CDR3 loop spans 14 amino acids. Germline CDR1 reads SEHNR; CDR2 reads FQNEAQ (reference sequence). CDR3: CAYLRTGSSFEQYF. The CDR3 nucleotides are TGTGCCTACTTAAGGACAGGGAGTTCCTTCGAGCAGTACTTC.

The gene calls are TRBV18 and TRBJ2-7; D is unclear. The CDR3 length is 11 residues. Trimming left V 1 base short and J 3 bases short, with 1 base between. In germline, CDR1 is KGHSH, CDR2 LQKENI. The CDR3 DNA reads TGTGCCAGCTCACCACTCTACGAGCAGTACTTC. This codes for CASSPLYEQYF. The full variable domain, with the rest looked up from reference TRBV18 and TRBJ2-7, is NAGVMQNPRHLVRRRGQEARLRCSPMKGHSHVYWYRQLPEEGLKFMVYLQKENIIDESGMPKERFSAEFPKEGPSILRIQQVVRGDSAAYFCASSPLYEQYFGPGTRLTVT.

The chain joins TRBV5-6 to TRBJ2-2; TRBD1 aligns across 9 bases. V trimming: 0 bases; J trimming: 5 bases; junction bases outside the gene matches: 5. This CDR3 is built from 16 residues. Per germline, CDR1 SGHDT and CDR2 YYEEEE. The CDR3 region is CASSLGSGQGTGELFF. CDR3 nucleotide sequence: TGTGCCAGCAGCTTGGGGTCGGGACAGGGTACCGGGGAGCTGTTTTTT.

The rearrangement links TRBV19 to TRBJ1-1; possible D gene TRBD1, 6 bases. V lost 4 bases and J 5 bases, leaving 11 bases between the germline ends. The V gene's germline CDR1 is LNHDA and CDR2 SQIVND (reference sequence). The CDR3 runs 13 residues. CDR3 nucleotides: TGTGCCAGTAGTAACAGGGTCTGGACTGAAGCTTTCTTT. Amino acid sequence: CASSNRVWTEAFF.

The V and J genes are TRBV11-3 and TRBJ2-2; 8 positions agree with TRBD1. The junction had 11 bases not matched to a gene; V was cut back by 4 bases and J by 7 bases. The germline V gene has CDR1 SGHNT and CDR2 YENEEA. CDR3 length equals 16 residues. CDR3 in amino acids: CASSSSNRDRFGELFF. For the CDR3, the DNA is TGTGCCAGCAGCTCCTCCAACCGGGACAGGTTCGGGGAGCTGTTTTTT.

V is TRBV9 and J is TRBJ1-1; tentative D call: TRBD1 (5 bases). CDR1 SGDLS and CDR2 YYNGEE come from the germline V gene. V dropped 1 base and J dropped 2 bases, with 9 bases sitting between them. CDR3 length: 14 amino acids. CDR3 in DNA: TGTGCCAGCAGCGTACAGGGTGCTAACACTGAAGCTTTCTTT. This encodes CASSVQGANTEAFF. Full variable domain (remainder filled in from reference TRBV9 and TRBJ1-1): DSGVTQTPKHLITATGQRVTLRCSPRSGDLSVYWYQQSLDQGLQFLIQYYNGEERAKGNILERFSAQQFPDLHSELNLSSLELGDSALYFCASSVQGANTEAFFGQGTRLTVV.

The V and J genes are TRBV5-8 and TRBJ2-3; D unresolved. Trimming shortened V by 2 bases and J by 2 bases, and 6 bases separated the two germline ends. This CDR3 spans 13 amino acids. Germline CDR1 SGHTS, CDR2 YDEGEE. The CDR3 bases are TGTGCCAGCAGCTTTTATTCCACAGATACGCAGTATTTT. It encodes CASSFYSTDTQYF.

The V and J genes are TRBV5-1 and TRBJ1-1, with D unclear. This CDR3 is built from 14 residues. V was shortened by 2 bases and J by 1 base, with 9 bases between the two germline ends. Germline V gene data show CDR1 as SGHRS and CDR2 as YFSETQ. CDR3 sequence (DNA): TGCGCCAGCAGCTTTGATGGAAGGAACACTGAAGCTTTCTTT. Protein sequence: CASSFDGRNTEAFF. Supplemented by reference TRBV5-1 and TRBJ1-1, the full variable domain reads KAGVTQTPRYLIKTRGQQVTLSCSPISGHRSVSWYQQTPGQGLQFLFEYFSETQRNKGNFPGRFSGRQFSNSRSEMNVSTLELGDSALYLCASSFDGRNTEAFFGQGTRLTVV.

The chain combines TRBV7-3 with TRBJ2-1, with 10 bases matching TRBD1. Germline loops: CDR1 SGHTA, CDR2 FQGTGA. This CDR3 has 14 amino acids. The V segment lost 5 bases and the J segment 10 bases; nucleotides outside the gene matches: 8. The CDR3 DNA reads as TGTGCCAGCAGCCCGTCCCGGGACAGGGGCGAGCAGTTCTTC. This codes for CASSPSRDRGEQFF.

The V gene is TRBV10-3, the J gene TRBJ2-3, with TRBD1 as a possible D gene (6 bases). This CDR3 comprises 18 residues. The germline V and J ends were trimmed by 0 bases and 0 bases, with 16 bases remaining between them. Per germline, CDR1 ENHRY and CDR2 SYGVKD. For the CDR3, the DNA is TGTGCCATCAGTGAGTCAATAGATCGACAGGCGAGCACAGATACGCAGTATTTT. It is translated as CAISESIDRQASTDTQYF.

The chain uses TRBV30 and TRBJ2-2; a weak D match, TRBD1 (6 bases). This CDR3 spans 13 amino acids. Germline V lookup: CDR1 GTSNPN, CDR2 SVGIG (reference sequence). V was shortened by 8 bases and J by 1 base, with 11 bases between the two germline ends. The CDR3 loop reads CALQGMNTGELFF. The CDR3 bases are TGTGCCCTACAGGGTATGAACACCGGGGAGCTGTTTTTT.

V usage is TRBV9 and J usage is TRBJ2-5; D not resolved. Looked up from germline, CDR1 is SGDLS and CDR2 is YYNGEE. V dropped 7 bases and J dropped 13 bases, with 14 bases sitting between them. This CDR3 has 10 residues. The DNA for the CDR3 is TGTGCCAGCGAGGTCGGTTGGGGGTACTTC. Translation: CASEVGWGYF.

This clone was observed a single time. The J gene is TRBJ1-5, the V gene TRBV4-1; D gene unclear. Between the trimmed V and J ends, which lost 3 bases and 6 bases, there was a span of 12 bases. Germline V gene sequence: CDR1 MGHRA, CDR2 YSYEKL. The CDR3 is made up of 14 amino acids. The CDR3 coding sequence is TGCGCCAGCAGCCATCTCCCTCCGGGTCAGCCCCAGCATTTT. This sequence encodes CASSHLPPGQPQHF.

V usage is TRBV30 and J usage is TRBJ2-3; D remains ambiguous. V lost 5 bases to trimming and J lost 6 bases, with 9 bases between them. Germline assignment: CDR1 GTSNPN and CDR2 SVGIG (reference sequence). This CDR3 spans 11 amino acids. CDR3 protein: CAWGVGDTQYF. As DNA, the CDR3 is TGTGCCTGGGGGGTGGGTGATACGCAGTATTTT.

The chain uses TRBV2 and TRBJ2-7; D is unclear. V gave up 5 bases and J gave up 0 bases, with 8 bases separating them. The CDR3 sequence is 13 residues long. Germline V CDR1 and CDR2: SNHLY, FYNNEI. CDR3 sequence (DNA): TGTGCCAGCAGTAAGGAGTACTCCTACGAGCAGTACTTC. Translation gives CASSKEYSYEQYF.

The CDR3 region is CASKGTVHGYSGNTIYF. The CDR3 DNA reads TGTGCCAGCAAAGGGACGGTTCATGGATACTCTGGAAACACCATATATTTT. V gene TRBV7-2 combines with J gene TRBJ1-3; the D gene is possibly TRBD1 (5 bases). Trimming pared 7 bases from V and 0 bases from J, leaving 19 bases between. CDR1 is SGHTA and CDR2 is FQGNSA in the germline V gene. The CDR3 is made up of 17 amino acids.

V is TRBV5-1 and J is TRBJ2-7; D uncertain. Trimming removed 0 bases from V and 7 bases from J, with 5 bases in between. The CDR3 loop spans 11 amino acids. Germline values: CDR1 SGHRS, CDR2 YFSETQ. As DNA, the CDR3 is TGCGCCAGCAGCTTGGCTGGAGAGCAGTACTTC. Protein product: CASSLAGEQYF.

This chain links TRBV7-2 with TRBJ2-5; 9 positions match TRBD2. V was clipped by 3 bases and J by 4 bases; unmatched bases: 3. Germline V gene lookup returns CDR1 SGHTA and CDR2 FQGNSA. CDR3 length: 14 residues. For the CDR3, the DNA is TGTGCCAGCAGCTTCCTAGCGGGGTCAGAGACCCAGTACTTC. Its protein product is CASSFLAGSETQYF.